The clone carrying this T cell receptor (beta chain) was counted between two and nine times. Its antigen remains unidentified. This specimen comes from a study of cytomegalovirus exposure and HLA in healthy donors. Study-level points and caveats: According to the study, 160 or so TCR beta chains were cytomegalovirus-associated. In a later analysis, compared with equally common non-associated chains, HLA-associated beta chains were more expanded.

The PCR used 60 Vbeta and 13 Jbeta primers. Here immunoSEQ multiplex PCR was the method, and the copy in TCRdb shows in-frame clones only, minus some. The sample has under 100,000 clones; 65% to 80% are singletons. CDR1 is SGHNT, CDR2 YYREEE, per germline (reference sequence). The CDR3 runs to 13 residues. Trimming took 4 bases from V and 2 from J, leaving 9 bases between them. This chain connects TRBV5-4 to TRBJ1-1; D possibly corresponds to TRBD1 (5 bases). Sequencing used PBMCs. The sequence was collected from a man younger than 45 in good health and CMV-seronegative. In nucleotides, the CDR3 is TGTGCCAGCAGCCCGGGGGTTAACACTGAAGCTTTCTTT. It encodes CASSPGVNTEAFF.